This entry describes one T cell receptor beta chain. CDR3 length: 17 amino acids. The V gene's germline CDR1 is SEHNR and CDR2 FQNEAQ (reference sequence). V lost 2 bases and J 0 bases, leaving 13 bases between the germline ends. The TCR beta repertoire was assessed by survey-level immunoSEQ sequencing. TCRdb keeps only in-frame clones here, not all; method: immunoSEQ multiplex PCR. In the table there are nearly 70,000 clones, 90% to 95% of which are singletons. The source material was PBMCs. The chain recombines TRBV7-9 with TRBJ2-2; D is ambiguous. The receptor was isolated from a middle-aged man with rheumatoid arthritis. CDR3 coding DNA: TGTGCCAGCAGCTTAAGGGTTATACAGCCGAACACCGGGGAGCTGTTTTTT. This gives the protein CASSLRVIQPNTGELFF. The full variable domain, rest sourced from reference TRBV7-9 and TRBJ2-2, is DTGVSQNPRHKITKRGQNVTFRCDPISEHNRLYWYRQTLGQGPEFLTYFQNEAQLEKSRLLSDRFSAERPKGSFSTLEIQRTEQGDSAMYLCASSLRVIQPNTGELFFGEGSRLTVL.